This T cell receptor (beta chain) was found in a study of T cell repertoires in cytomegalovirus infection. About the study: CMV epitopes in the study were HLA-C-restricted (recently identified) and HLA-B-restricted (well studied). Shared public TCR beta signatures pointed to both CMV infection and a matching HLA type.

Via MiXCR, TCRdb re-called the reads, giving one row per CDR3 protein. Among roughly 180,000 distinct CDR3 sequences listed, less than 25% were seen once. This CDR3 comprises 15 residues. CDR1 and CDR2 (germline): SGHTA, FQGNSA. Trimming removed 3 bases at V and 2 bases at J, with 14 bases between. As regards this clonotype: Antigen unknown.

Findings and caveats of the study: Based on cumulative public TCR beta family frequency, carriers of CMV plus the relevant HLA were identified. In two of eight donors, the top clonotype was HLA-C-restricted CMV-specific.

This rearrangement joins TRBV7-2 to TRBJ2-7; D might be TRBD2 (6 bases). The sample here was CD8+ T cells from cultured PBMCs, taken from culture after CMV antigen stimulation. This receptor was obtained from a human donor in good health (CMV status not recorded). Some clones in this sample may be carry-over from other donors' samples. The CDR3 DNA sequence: TGTGCCAGCAGCTTGGGACTCGGGGGTACCTACGAGCAGTACTTC. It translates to CASSLGLGGTYEQYF.